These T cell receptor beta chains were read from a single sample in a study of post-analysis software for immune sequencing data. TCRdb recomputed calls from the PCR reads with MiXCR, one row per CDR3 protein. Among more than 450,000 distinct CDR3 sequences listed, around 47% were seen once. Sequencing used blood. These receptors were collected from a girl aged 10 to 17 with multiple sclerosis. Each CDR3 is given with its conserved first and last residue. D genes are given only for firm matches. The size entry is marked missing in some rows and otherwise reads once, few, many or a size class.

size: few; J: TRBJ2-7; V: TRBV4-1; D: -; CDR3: CASSQGHPLSYEQYF; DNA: TGCGCCAGCAGCCAGGGACACCCGCTCTCCTACGAGCAGTACTTC
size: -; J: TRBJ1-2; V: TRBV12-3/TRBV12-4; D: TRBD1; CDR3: CASSYRGRGGYTF; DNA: TGTGCCAGCAGCTACAGGGGGCGAGGTGGCTACACCTTC
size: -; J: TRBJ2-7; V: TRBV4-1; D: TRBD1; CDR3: CASSQGQGGEQYF; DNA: TGCGCCAGCAGCCAGGGACAGGGAGGCGAGCAGTACTTC
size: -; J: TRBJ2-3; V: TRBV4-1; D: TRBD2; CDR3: CASSQVGRAADTQYF; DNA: TGCGCCAGCAGCCAAGTGGGGAGGGCGGCAGATACGCAGTATTTT
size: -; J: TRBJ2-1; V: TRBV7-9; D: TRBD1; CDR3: CASSLAGQGDEQFF; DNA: TGTGCCAGCAGCTTAGCGGGACAGGGTGATGAGCAGTTCTTC
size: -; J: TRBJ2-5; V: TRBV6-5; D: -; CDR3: CASSYTGETQYF; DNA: TGTGCCAGCAGTTATACCGGAGAGACCCAGTACTTC
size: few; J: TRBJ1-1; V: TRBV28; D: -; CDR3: CASSFEALMNTEAFF; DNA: TGTGCCAGCAGTTTCGAGGCACTCATGAACACTGAAGCTTTCTTT
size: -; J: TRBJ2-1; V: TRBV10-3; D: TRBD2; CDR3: CAISESGSGGAYNEQVF; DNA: TGTGCCATCAGTGAGTCAGGTAGCGGGGGGGCCTACAATGAGCAGGTCTTC
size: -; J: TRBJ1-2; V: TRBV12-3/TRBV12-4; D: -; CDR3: CASSLARGTTYGYTF; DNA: TGTGCCAGCAGTTTAGCGAGGGGAACGACCTATGGCTACACCTTC
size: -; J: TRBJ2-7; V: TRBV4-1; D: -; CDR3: CASSPEPGQYYEQYF; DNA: TGCGCCAGCAGCCCCGAACCGGGACAATACTACGAGCAGTACTTC
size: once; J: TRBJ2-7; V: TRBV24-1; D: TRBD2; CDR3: CATSDSGLELERGQYF; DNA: TGTGCCACCAGTGACTCTGGACTAGAGCTAGAACGGGGGCAGTACTTC
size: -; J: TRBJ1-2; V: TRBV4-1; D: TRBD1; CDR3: CASSLLTGTGGFGIDGYTF; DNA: TGCGCCAGCAGCCTACTTACCGGGACAGGGGGGTTCGGAATAGATGGCTACACCTTC
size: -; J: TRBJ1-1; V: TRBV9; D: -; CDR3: CASGDSGGSEAFF; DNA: TGTGCCAGCGGAGACTCGGGTGGGTCTGAAGCTTTCTTT
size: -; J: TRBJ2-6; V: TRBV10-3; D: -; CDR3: CAISDRASSGANVLTF; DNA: TGTGCCATCAGTGACAGGGCTAGCTCTGGGGCCAACGTCCTGACTTTC
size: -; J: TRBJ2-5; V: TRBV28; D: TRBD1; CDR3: CASSSPGTGLSGTQYF; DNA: TGTGCCAGCAGTTCCCCCGGGACAGGGTTGTCGGGGACCCAGTACTTC
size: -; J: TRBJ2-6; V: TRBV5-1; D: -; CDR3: CASSLGPGAGANVLTF; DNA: TGCGCCAGCAGCTTGGGTCCGGGAGCAGGGGCCAACGTCCTGACTTTC
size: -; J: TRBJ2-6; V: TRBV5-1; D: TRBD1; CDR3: CASSLTGQGTSGANVLTF; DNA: TGCGCCAGCAGCCTCACGGGACAGGGGACCTCTGGGGCCAACGTCCTGACTTTC
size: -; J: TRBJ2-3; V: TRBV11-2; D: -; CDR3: CASSLGGRVKLDTQYF; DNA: TGTGCCAGCAGCTTAGGCGGAAGGGTGAAGTTGGATACGCAGTATTTT
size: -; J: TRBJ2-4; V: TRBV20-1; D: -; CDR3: CSAAGYEQYF; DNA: TGCAGTGCTGCGGGGTATGAGCAGTACTTC
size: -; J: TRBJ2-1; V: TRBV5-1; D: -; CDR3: CANTGRRAGNEQFF; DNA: TGCGCCAACACCGGACGTCGGGCAGGCAATGAGCAGTTCTTC
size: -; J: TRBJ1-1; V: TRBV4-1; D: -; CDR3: CASSLEGILNTEAFF; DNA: TGCGCCAGCAGCCTTGAGGGGATTCTGAACACTGAAGCTTTCTTT
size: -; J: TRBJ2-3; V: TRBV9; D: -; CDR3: CASSVGLTSDTQYF; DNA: TGTGCCAGCAGCGTAGGGCTGACATCAGATACGCAGTATTTT
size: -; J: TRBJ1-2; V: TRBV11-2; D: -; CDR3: CASSSYGGLSYGYTF; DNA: TGTGCCAGCAGCTCCTATGGCGGGCTAAGCTATGGCTACACCTTC
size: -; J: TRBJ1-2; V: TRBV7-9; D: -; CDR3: CASSATKWSDGYTF; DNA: TGTGCCAGCAGCGCTACTAAGTGGTCGGATGGCTACACCTTC
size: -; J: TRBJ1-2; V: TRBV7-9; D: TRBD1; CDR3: CASSYLETGGGGYTF; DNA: TGTGCCAGCAGCTACCTGGAGACAGGGGGCGGAGGCTACACCTTC
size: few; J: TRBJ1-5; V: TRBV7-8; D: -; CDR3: CASSLVLGQVGNQPQHF; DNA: TGTGCCAGCAGCTTAGTCCTAGGTCAGGTTGGCAATCAGCCCCAGCATTTT
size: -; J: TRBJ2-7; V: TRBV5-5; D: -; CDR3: CASSLDGRIPYEQYF; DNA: TGTGCCAGCAGCTTGGACGGGAGAATTCCCTACGAGCAGTACTTC
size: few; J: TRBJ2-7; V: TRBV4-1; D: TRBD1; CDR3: CASSQLLRGRNSYEQYF; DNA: TGCGCCAGCAGCCAGCTCTTGAGGGGGCGGAACTCCTACGAGCAGTACTTC
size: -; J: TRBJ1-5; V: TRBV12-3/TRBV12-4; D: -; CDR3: CASKDDNSNQPQHF; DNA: TGTGCCAGTAAGGATGACAATAGCAATCAGCCCCAGCATTTT
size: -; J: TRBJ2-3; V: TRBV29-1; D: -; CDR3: CSAEKGDIADTQYF; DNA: TGCAGCGCGGAAAAGGGGGACATCGCAGATACGCAGTATTTT
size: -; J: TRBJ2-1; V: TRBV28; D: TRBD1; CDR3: CASSFPGRGHYNEQFF; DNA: TGTGCCAGCAGTTTCCCAGGCAGGGGGCACTACAATGAGCAGTTCTTC
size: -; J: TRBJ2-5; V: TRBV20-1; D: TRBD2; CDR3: CSAPLTGGGRRETQYF; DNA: TGCAGCGCTCCTCTGACGGGGGGCGGGAGGCGGGAGACCCAGTACTTC
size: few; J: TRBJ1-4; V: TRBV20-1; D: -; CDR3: CSASRPNEKLFF; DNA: TGCAGTGCTAGTCGGCCAAATGAAAAACTGTTTTTT
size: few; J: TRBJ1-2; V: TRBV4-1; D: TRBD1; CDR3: CASSPSRDRANYGYTF; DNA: TGCGCCAGCAGCCCGAGTCGGGACAGAGCTAACTATGGCTACACCTTC
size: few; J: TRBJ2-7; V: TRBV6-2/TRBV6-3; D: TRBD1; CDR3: CASRSPGTGSSYEQYF; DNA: TGTGCCAGCAGATCTCCCGGGACAGGGAGCTCCTACGAGCAGTACTTC
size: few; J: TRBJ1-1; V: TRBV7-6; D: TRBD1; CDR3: CASSSKYRGPTEAFF; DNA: TGTGCCAGCAGCTCCAAGTACAGGGGGCCAACTGAAGCTTTCTTT
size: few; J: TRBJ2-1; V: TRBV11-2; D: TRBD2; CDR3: CASSWASGGSMAPNEQFF; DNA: TGTGCCAGCAGCTGGGCTAGCGGGGGCTCAATGGCTCCCAATGAGCAGTTCTTC
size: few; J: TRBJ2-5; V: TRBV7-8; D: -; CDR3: CASSGGGPMETQYF; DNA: TGTGCCAGCAGCGGAGGGGGGCCCATGGAGACCCAGTACTTC
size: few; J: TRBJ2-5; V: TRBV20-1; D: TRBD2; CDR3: CSAIKASGGQETQYF; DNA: TGCAGTGCCATCAAGGCTAGCGGGGGCCAAGAGACCCAGTACTTC
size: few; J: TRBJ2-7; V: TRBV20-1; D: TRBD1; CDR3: CSVQRQGVSYEQYF; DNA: TGCAGTGTTCAGAGGCAGGGGGTTTCCTACGAGCAGTACTTC
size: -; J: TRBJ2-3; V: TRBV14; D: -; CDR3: CASSPGWTRTDTQYF; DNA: TGTGCCAGCAGCCCAGGCTGGACCCGCACAGATACGCAGTATTTT
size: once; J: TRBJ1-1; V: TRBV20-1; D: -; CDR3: CSAVETGLNTEAFF; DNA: TGCAGTGCTGTCGAGACAGGATTGAACACTGAAGCTTTCTTT
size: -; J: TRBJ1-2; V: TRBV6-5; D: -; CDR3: CASRKGGVYGYTF; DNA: TGTGCCAGCAGAAAAGGAGGGGTCTATGGCTACACCTTC
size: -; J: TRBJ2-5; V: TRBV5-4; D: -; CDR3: CASSFEGGRRETQYF; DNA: TGTGCCAGCAGCTTTGAGGGGGGTAGGAGGGAGACCCAGTACTTC
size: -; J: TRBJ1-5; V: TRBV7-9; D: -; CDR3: CASSLVAGEGNQPQHF; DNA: TGTGCCAGCAGCTTAGTCGCGGGGGAAGGCAATCAGCCCCAGCATTTT
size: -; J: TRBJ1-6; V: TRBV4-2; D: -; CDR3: CASSQESGAGHSPLHF; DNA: TGTGCCAGCAGCCAAGAGTCGGGGGCGGGTCATTCACCCCTCCACTTT
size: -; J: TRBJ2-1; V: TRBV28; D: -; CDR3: CASSLLGRNKFF; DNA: TGTGCCAGCAGTCTGTTGGGGAGGAATAAGTTCTTC
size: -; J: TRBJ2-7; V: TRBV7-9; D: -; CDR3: CASSPTLSYEQYF; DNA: TGTGCCAGCAGCCCCACTCTCTCCTACGAGCAGTACTTC
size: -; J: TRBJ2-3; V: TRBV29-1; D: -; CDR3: CSVAELTDTQYF; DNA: TGCAGCGTTGCGGAGCTCACAGATACGCAGTATTTT
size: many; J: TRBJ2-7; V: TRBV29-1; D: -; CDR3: CSVEERDYEQYF; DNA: TGCAGCGTTGAAGAAAGAGACTACGAGCAGTACTTC
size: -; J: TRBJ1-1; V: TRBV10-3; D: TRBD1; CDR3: CATSKRTGTGVDEAFF; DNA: TGTGCCACCAGTAAAAGGACCGGGACAGGGGTCGATGAAGCTTTCTTT
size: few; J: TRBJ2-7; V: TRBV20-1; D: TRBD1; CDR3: CSARQGTPPYEQYF; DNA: TGCAGTGCAAGACAGGGGACGCCTCCTTACGAGCAGTACTTC
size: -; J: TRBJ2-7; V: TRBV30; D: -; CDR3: CAWSRDQYEQYF; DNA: TGTGCCTGGAGTCGGGATCAATACGAGCAGTACTTC
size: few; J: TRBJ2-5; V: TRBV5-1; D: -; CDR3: CASSLMGAETQYF; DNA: TGCGCCAGCAGCTTGATGGGGGCGGAGACCCAGTACTTC
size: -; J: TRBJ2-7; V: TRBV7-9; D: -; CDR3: CASSLSPGHFTSYEQYF; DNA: TGTGCCAGCAGCCTTTCCCCGGGACACTTCACCTCCTACGAGCAGTACTTC